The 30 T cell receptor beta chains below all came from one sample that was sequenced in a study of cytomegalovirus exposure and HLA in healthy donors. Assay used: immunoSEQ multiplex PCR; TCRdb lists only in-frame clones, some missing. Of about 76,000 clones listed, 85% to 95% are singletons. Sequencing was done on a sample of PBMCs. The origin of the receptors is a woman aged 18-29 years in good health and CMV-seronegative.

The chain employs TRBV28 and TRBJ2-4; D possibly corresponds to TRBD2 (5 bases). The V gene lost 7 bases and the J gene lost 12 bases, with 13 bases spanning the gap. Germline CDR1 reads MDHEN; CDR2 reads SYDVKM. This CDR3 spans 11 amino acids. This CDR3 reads CASKSRSGQYF. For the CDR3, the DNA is TGTGCCAGCAAAAGCCGCAGCGGTCAGTACTTC.

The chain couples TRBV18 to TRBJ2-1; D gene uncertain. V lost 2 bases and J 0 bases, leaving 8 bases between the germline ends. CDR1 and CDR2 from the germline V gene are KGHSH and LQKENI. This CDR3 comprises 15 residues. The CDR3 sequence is CASSPEVSSYNEQFF. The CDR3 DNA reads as TGTGCCAGCTCACCAGAGGTCAGCTCCTACAATGAGCAGTTCTTC.

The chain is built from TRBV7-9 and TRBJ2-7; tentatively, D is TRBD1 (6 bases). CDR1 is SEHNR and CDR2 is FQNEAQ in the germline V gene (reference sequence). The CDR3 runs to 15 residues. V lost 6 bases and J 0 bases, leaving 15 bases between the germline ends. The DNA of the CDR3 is TGTGCCAGCAGTTCCGCGTCAGGGGTCTCCTACGAGCAGTACTTC. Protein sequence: CASSSASGVSYEQYF.

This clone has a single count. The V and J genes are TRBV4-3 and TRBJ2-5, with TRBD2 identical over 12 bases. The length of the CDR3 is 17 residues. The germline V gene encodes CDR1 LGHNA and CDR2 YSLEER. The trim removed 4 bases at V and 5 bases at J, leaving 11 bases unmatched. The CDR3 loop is CASSPGALAGGRETQYF. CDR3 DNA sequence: TGCGCCAGCAGCCCCGGTGCACTAGCGGGGGGCCGGGAGACCCAGTACTTC.

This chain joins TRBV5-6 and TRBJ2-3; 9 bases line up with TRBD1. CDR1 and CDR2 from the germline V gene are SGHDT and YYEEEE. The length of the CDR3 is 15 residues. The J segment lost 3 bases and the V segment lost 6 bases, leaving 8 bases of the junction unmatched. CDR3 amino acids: CASTRIGQGTDTQYF. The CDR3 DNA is TGTGCCAGCACCAGGATTGGACAGGGGACAGATACGCAGTATTTT.

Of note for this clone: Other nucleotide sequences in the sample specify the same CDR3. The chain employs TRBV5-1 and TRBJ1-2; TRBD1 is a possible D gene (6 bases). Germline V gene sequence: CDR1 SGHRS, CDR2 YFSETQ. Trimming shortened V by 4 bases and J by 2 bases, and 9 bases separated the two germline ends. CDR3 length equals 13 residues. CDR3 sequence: CASSPGQNYGYTF. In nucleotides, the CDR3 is TGCGCCAGCAGCCCCGGACAGAACTATGGCTACACCTTC. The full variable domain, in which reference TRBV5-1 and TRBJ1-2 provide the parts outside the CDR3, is KAGVTQTPRYLIKTRGQQVTLSCSPISGHRSVSWYQQTPGQGLQFLFEYFSETQRNKGNFPGRFSGRQFSNSRSEMNVSTLELGDSALYLCASSPGQNYGYTFGSGTRLTVV.

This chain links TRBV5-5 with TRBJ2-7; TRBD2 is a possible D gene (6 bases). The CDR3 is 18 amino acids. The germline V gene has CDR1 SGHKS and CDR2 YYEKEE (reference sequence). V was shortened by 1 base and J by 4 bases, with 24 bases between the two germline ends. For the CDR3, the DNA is TGTGCCAGCAGCTTGTTCCTGTCGGCGCCAGGGAGGCGATACGAGCAGTACTTC. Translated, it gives CASSLFLSAPGRRYEQYF.

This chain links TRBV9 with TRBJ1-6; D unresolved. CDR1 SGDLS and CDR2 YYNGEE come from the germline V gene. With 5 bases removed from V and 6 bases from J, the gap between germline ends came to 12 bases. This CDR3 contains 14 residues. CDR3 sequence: CASRATGFNSPLHF. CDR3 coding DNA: TGTGCCAGCAGAGCTACGGGGTTTAATTCACCCCTCCACTTT.

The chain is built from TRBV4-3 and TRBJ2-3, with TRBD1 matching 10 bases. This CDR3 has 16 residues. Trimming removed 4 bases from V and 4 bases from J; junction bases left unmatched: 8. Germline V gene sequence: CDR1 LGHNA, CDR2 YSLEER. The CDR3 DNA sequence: TGCGCCAGCAGCCCCGGGGGAGGACAGGGGGCAGATACGCAGTATTTT. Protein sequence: CASSPGGGQGADTQYF.

The CDR3 DNA is TGTGCCAGCAGCCTCACAGGGACTGGAAACACCATATATTTT. Translating gives CASSLTGTGNTIYF. V usage is TRBV7-2 and J usage is TRBJ1-3; the D gene is possibly TRBD1 (6 bases). Germline V lookup: CDR1 SGHTA, CDR2 FQGNSA. Trimming took 5 bases from V and 2 from J, leaving 10 bases between them. The length of the CDR3 is 14 residues. The full variable domain, its missing parts supplied by reference TRBV7-2 and TRBJ1-3, is GAGVSQSPSNKVTEKGKDVELRCDPISGHTALYWYRQSLGQGLEFLIYFQGNSAPDKSGLPSDRFSAERTGGSVSTLTIQRTQQEDSAVYLCASSLTGTGNTIYFGEGSWLTVV.

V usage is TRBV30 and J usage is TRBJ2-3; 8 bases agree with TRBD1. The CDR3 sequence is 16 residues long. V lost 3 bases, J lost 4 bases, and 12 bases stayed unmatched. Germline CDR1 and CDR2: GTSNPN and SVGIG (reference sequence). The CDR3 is CAWSLRGPYLADTQYF. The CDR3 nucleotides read TGTGCCTGGAGCCTCAGGGGGCCCTACCTGGCAGATACGCAGTATTTT.

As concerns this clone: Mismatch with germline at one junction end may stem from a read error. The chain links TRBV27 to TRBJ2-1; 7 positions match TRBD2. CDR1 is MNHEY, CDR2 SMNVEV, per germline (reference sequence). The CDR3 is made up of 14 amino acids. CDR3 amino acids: CASSPGLGGYEQLF. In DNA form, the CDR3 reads TGTGCCAGCAGCCCAGGACTAGGCGGCTATGAGCAGCTCTTC.

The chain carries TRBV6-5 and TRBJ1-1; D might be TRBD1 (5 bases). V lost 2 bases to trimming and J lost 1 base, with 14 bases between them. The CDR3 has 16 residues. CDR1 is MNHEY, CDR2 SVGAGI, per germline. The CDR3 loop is CASSYPGRGSNTEAFF. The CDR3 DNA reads TGTGCCAGCAGTTACCCGGGGCGGGGATCGAACACTGAAGCTTTCTTT.

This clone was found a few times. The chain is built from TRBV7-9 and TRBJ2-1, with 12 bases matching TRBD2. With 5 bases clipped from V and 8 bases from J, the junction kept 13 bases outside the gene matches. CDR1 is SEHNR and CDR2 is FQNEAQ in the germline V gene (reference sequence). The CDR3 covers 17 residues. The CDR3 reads CASSLPSGGAKAHEQFF. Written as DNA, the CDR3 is TGTGCCAGCAGCCTTCCTAGCGGGGGGGCCAAGGCTCATGAGCAGTTCTTC.

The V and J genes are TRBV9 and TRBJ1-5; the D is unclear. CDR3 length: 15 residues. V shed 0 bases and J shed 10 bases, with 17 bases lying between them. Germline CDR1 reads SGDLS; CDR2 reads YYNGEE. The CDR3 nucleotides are TGTGCCAGCAGCGTAGAGGTTGGGCAATCAAGCCCCCAGCATTTT. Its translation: CASSVEVGQSSPQHF.

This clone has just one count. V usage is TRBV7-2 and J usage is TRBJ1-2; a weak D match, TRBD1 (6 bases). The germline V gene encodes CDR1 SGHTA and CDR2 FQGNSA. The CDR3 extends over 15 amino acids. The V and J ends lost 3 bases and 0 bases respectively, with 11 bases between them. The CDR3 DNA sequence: TGTGCCAGCAGCTTTGACAGGCGGGCTAACTATGGCTACACCTTC. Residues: CASSFDRRANYGYTF.

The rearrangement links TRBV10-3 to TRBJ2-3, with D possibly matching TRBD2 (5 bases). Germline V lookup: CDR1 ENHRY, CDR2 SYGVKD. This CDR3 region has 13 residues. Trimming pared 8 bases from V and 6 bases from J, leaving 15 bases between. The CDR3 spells CAIHWRAGDTQYF. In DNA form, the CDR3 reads TGTGCCATCCATTGGCGGGCTGGGGATACGCAGTATTTT.

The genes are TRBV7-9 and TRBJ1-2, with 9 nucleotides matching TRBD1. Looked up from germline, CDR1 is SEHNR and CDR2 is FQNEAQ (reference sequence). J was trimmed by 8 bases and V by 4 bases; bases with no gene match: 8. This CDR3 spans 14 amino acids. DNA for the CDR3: TGTGCCAGCAGCTCAGACGGGACAGGGCGCGGCTACACCTTC. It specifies CASSSDGTGRGYTF. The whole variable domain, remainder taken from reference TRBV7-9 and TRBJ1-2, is DTGVSQNPRHKITKRGQNVTFRCDPISEHNRLYWYRQTLGQGPEFLTYFQNEAQLEKSRLLSDRFSAERPKGSFSTLEIQRTEQGDSAMYLCASSSDGTGRGYTFGSGTRLTVV.

The CDR3 sequence: CASSAGLALIDTQYF. DNA of the CDR3: TGTGCCAGCAGCGCCGGACTAGCTCTAATAGATACGCAGTATTTT. This chain connects TRBV11-2 to TRBJ2-3; 8 bases map to TRBD2. Germline assignment: CDR1 SGHAT and CDR2 FQNNGV. With 5 bases clipped from V and 5 bases from J, the junction kept 9 bases outside the gene matches. This CDR3 contains 15 residues.

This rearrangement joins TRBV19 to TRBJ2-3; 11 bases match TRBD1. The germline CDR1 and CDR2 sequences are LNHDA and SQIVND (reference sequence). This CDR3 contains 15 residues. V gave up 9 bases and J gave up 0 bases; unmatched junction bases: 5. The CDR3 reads CASRDRGKSTDTQYF. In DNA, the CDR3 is TGTGCCAGCCGGGACAGGGGGAAGAGCACAGATACGCAGTATTTT.

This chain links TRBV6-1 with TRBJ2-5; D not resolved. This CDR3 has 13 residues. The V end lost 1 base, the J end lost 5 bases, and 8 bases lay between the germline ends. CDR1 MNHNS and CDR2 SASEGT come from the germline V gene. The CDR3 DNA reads TGTGCCAGCAGTGAAGGAGTTTGGGAGACCCAGTACTTC. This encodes CASSEGVWETQYF.

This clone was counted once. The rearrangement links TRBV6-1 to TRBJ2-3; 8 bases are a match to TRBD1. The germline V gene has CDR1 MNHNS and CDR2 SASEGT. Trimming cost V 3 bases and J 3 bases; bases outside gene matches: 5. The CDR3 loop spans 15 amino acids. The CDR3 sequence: CASSDRGQRTDTQYF. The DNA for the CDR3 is TGTGCCAGCAGTGACAGGGGGCAGAGAACAGATACGCAGTATTTT.

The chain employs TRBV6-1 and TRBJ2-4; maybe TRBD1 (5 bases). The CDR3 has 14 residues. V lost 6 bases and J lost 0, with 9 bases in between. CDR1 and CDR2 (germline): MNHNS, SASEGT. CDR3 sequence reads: CASRGRAAKNIQYF. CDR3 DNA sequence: TGTGCCAGCAGAGGCAGGGCAGCCAAAAACATTCAGTACTTC.

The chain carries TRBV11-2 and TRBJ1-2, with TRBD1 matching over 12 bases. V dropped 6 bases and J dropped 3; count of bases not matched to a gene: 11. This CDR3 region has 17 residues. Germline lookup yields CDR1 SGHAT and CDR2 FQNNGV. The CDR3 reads CASRRPGTGGSYYGYTF. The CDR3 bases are TGTGCCAGCAGACGTCCCGGGACAGGGGGCTCCTACTATGGCTACACCTTC.

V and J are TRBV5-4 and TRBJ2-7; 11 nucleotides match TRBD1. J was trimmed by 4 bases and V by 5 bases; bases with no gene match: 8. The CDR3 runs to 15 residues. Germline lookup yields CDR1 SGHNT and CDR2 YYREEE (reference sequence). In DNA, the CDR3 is TGTGCCAGCAGACGGGACAGGGGGGTACGGTACGAGCAGTACTTC. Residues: CASRRDRGVRYEQYF.

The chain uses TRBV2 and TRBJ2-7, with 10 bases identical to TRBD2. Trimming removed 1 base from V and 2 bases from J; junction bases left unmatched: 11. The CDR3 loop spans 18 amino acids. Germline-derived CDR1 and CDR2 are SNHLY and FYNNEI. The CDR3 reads CASSEVRTSGYLTYEQYF. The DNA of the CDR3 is TGTGCCAGCAGTGAAGTAAGGACTAGCGGTTATTTGACCTACGAGCAGTACTTC. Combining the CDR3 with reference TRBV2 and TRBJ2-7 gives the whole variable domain EPEVTQTPSHQVTQMGQEVILRCVPISNHLYFYWYRQILGQKVEFLVSFYNNEISEKSEIFDDQFSVERPDGSNFTLKIRSTKLEDSAMYFCASSEVRTSGYLTYEQYFGPGTRLTVT.

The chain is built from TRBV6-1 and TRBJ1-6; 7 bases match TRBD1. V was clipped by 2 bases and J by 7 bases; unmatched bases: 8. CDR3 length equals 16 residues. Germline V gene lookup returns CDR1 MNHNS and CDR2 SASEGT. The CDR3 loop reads CASSEQEGALNSPLHF. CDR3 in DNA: TGTGCCAGCAGTGAACAGGAGGGGGCCCTAAATTCACCCCTCCACTTT.

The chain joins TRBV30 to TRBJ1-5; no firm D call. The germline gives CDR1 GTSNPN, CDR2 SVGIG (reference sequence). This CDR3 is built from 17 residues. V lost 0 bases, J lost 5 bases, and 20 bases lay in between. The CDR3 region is CAWSVGYGRRFHQPQHF. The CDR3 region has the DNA TGTGCCTGGAGTGTAGGTTACGGTCGGCGGTTCCATCAGCCCCAGCATTTT.

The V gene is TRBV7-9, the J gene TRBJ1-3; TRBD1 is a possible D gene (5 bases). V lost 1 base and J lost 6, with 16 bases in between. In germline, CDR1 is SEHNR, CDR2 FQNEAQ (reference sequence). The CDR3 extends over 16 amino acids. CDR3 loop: CASSLDMTTEQNTIYF. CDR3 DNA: TGTGCCAGCAGCTTAGATATGACGACAGAACAAAACACCATATATTTT.

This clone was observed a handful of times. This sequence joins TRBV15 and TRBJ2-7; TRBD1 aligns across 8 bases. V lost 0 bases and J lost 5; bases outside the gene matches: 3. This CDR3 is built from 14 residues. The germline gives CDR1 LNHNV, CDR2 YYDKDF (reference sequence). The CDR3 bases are TGTGCCACCAGCAGAGACGGGGGACAGGACGAGCAGTACTTC. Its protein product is CATSRDGGQDEQYF.